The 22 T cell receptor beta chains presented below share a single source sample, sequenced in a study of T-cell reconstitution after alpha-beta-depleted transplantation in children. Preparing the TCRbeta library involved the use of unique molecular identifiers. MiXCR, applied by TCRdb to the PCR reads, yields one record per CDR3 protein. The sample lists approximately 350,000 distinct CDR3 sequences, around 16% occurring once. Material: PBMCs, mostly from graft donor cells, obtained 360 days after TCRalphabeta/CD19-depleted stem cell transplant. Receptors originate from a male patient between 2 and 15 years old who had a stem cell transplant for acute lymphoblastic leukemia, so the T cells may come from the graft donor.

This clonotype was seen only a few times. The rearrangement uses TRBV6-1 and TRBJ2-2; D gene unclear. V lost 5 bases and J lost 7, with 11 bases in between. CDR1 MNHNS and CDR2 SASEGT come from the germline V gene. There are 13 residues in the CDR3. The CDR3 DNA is TGTGCCAGCAGTAGGGCTCAGGACGGGGAGCTGTTTTTT. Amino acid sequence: CASSRAQDGELFF.

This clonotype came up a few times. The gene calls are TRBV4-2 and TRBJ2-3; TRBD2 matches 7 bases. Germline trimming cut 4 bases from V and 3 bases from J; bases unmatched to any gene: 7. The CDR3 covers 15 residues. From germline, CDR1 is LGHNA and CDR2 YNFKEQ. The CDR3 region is CASSLRAGETDTQYF. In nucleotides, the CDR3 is TGTGCCAGCAGCCTCCGGGCGGGAGAAACAGATACGCAGTATTTT.

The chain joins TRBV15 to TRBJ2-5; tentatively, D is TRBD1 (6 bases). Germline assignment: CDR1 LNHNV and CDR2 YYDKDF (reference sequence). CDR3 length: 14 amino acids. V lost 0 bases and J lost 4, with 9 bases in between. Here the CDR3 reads CATSREDRGETQYF. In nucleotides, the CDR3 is TGTGCCACCAGCAGAGAGGACAGAGGAGAGACCCAGTACTTC.

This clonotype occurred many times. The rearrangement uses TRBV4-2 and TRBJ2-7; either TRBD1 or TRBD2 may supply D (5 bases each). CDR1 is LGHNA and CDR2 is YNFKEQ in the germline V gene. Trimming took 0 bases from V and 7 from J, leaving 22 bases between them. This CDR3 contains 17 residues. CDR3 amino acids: CASSQETRRDHMAEQYF. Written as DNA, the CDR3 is TGTGCCAGCAGCCAAGAAACCCGACGGGACCATATGGCGGAGCAGTACTTC.

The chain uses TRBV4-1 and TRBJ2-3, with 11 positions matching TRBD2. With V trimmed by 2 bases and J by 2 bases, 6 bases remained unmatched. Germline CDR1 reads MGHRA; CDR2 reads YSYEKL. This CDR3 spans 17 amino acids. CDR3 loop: CASSQHPGLAATDTQYF. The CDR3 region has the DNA TGCGCCAGCAGCCAACATCCGGGACTAGCGGCCACAGATACGCAGTATTTT.

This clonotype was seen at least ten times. The CDR3 nucleotides are TGTGCCAGCAGTCGCGGACTACAAAGACCAGATACGCAGTATTTT. It specifies CASSRGLQRPDTQYF. The J gene is TRBJ2-3, the V gene TRBV6-1; D possibly corresponds to TRBD2 (6 bases). There are 15 residues in the CDR3. The germline CDR1 and CDR2 sequences are MNHNS and SASEGT. V shed 5 bases and J shed 4 bases, with 16 bases lying between them.

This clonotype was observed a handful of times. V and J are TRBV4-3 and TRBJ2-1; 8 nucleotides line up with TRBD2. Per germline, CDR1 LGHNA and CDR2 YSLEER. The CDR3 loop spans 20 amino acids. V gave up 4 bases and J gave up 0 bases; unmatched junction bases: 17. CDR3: CASSLLDGSGRRSSYNEQFF. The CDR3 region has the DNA TGCGCCAGCAGCCTCCTGGACGGGAGCGGGAGAAGGAGCTCCTACAATGAGCAGTTCTTC.

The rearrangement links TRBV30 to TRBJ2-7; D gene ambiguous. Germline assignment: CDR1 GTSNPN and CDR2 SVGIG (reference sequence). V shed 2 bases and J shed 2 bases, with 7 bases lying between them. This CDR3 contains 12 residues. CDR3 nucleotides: TGTGCCTGGAGTCCGGACGCCTACGAGCAGTACTTC. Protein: CAWSPDAYEQYF.

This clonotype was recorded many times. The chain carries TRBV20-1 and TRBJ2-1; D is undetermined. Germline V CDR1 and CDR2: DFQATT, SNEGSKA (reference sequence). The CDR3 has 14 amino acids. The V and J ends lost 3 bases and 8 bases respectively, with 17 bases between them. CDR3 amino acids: CSASGRPRSDEQFF. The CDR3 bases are TGCAGTGCTAGCGGTCGCCCAAGGAGCGATGAGCAGTTCTTC.

DNA for the CDR3: TGTGCCAGCAGTTTTCGGGGACTAGCGGGATCCGGAGATACGCAGTATTTT. It encodes CASSFRGLAGSGDTQYF. The rearrangement links TRBV28 to TRBJ2-3, with 13 positions matching TRBD2. The germline V gene has CDR1 MDHEN and CDR2 SYDVKM. The ends lost 3 bases at V and 5 bases at J; junction bases unmatched: 8. This CDR3 is 17 amino acids long.

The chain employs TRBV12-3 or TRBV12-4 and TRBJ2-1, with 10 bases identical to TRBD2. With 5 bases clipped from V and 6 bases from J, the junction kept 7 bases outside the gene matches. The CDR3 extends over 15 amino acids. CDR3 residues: CASSTAGGPGNEQFF. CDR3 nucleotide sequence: TGTGCCAGCAGTACAGCGGGAGGGCCGGGCAATGAGCAGTTCTTC.

The DNA of the CDR3 is TGTGCCTGGAGGATGACTAGTCCAGAGCAGTTCTTC. It specifies CAWRMTSPEQFF. The chain recombines TRBV30 with TRBJ2-1; D perhaps matches TRBD2 (6 bases). The CDR3 runs 12 residues. Germline V lookup: CDR1 GTSNPN, CDR2 SVGIG (reference sequence). Trimming took off 3 bases at V and 10 bases at J, with 13 bases between the two ends.

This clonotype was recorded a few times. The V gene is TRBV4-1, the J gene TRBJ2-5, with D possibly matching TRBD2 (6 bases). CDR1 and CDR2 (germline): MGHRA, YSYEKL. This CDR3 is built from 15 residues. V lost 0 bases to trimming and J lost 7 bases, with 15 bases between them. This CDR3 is CASSQDLGAEGTQYF. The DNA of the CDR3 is TGCGCCAGCAGCCAAGATCTCGGGGCGGAGGGGACCCAGTACTTC.

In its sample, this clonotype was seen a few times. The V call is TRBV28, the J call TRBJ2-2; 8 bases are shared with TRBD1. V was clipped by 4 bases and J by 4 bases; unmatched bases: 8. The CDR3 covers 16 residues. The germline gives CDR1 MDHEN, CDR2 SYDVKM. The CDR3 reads CASSSPGGRGTGELFF. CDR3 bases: TGTGCCAGCAGTTCTCCAGGGGGCCGCGGCACCGGGGAGCTGTTTTTT.

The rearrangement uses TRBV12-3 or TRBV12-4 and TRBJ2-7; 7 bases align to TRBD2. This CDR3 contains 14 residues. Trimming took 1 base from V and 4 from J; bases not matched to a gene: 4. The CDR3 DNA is TGTGCCAGCAGTTTAGTACTAGCGACGTACGAGCAGTACTTC. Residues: CASSLVLATYEQYF.

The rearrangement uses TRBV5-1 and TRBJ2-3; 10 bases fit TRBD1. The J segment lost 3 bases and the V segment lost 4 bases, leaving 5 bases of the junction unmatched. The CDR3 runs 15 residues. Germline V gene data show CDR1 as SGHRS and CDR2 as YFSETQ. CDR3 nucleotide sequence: TGCGCCAGCAGCACCTGGACAGGGGGGACAGATACGCAGTATTTT. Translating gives CASSTWTGGTDTQYF.

CDR3 nucleotide sequence: TGTGCCAGCAGCTTAGCGAGCGGGAGGGTAGGGGCCCAAGAGACCCAGTACTTC. Translated, it gives CASSLASGRVGAQETQYF. The chain combines TRBV7-2 with TRBJ2-5, with 10 nucleotides matching TRBD2. Germline V gene sequence: CDR1 SGHTA, CDR2 FQGNSA. CDR3 length equals 18 residues. The trim removed 0 bases at V and 1 base at J, leaving 8 bases unmatched.

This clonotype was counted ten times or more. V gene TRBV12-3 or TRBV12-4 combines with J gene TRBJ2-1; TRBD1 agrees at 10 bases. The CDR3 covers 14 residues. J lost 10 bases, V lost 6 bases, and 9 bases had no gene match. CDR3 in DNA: TGTGCCAGCAGGGGGACAGGGGCGAATTACGAGCAGTTCTTC. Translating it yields CASRGTGANYEQFF.

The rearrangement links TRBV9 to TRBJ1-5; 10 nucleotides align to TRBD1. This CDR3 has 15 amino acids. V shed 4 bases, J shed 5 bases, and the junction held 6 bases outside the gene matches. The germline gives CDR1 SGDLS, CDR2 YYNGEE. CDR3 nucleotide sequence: TGTGCCAGCAGCACGACAGGGGGCCCCTATCAGCCCCAGCATTTT. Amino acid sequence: CASSTTGGPYQPQHF.

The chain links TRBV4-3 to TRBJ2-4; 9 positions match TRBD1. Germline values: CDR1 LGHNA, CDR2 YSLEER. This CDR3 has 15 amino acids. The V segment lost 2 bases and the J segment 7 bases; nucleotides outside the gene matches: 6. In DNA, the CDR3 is TGCGCCAGCAGCCAACTAACCGGGACAGGGAACATTCAGTACTTC. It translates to CASSQLTGTGNIQYF.

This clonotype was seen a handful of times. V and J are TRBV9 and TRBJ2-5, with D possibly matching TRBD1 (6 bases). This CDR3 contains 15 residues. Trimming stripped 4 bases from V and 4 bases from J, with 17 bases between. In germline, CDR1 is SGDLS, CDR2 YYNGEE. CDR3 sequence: CASSPNPGVSETQYF. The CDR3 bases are TGTGCCAGCAGCCCCAACCCAGGGGTGTCAGAGACCCAGTACTTC.

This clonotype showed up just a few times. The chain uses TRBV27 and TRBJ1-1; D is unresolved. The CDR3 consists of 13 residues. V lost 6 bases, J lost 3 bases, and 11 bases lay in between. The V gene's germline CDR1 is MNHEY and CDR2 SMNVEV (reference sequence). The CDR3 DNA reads TGTGCCAGCAGCTCCGGGCTATACACTGAAGCTTTCTTT. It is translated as CASSSGLYTEAFF.